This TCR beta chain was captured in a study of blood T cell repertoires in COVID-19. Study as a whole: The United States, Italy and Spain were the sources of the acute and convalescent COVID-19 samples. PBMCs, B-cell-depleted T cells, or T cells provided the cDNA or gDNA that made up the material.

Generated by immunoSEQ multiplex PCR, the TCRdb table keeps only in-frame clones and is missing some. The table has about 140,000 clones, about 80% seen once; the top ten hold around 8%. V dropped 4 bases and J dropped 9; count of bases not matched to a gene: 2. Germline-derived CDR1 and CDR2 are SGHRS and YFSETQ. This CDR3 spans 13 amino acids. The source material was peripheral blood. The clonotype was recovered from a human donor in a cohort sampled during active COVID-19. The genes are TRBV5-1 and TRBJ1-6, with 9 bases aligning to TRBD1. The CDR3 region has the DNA TGCGCCAGCAGCAAGGACAGGGGTTCACCCCTCCACTTT. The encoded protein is CASSKDRGSPLHF.